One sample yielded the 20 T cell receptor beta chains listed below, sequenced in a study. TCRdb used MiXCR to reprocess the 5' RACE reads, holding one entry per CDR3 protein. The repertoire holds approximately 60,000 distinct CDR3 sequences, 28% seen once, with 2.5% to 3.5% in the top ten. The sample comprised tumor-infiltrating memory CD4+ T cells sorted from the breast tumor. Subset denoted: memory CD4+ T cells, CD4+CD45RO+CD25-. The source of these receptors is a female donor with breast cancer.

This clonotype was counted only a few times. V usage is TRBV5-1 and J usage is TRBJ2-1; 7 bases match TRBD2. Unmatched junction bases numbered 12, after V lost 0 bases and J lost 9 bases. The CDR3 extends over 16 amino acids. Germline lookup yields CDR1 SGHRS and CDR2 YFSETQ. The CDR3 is CASSLDGRMKLGEQFF. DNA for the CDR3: TGCGCCAGCAGCTTGGACGGGAGGATGAAGTTGGGTGAGCAGTTCTTC.

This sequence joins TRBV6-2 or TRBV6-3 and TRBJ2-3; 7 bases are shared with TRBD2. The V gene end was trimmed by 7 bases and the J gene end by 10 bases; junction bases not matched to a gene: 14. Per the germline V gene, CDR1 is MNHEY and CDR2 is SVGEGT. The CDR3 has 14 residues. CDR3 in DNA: TGTGCCAGCAATGGCGGGAGCCGGCAACAGGCGCAGTATTTT. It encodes CASNGGSRQQAQYF.

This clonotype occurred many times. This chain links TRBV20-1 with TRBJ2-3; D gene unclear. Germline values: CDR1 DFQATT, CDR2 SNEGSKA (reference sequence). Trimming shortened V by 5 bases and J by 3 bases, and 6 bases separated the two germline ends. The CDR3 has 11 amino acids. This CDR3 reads CSAGKTDTQYF. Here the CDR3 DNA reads TGCAGTGCTGGCAAAACAGATACGCAGTATTTT.

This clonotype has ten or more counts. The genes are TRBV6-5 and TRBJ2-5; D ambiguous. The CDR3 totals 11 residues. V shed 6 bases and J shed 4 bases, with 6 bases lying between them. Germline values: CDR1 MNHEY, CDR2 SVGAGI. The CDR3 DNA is TGTGCCAGCAGGAAGGCAGAGACCCAGTACTTC. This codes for CASRKAETQYF.

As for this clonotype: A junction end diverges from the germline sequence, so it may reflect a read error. DNA for the CDR3: TGCAGCGTTGATGGGACTAGCGGGAGGCTCTGCTCCTACAATGAGCAGTGCTTC. This translates into CSVDGTSGRLCSYNEQCF. The chain employs TRBV29-1 and TRBJ2-1; TRBD2 agrees at 15 bases. In germline, CDR1 is SQVTM, CDR2 ANQGSEA. This CDR3 is 18 amino acids long.

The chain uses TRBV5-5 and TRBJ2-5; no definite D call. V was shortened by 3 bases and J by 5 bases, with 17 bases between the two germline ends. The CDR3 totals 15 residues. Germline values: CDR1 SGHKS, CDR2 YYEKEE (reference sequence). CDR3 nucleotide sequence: TGTGCCAGCAGCTCGAACTCATACTCCGGGGAGACCCAGTACTTC. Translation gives CASSSNSYSGETQYF.

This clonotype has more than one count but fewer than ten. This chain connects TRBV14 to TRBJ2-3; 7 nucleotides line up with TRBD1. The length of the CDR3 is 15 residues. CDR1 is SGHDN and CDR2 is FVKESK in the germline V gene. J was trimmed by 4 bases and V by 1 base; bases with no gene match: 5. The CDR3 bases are TGTGCCAGCAGCCAAGGGCAGGGGGTAGCAGATACGCAGTATTTT. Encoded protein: CASSQGQGVADTQYF.

This CDR3 is CASSLGAQVPYGYTF. The CDR3 coding sequence is TGTGCCAGCAGCCTGGGCGCCCAAGTTCCCTATGGCTACACCTTC. This sequence joins TRBV9 and TRBJ1-2, with D uncertain. The CDR3 is 15 amino acids. V lost 4 bases, J lost 4 bases, and 17 bases lay in between. Germline-derived CDR1 and CDR2 are SGDLS and YYNGEE.

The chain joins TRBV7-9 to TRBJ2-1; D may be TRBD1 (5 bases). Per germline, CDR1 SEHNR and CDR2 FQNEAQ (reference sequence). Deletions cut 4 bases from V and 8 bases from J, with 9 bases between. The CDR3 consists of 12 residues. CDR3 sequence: CASSSTGDEQFF. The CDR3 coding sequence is TGTGCCAGCAGCTCAACAGGCGATGAGCAGTTCTTC.

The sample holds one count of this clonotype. This chain's CDR3 is CASSSTGSTDTQYF. The CDR3 DNA reads TGCGCCAGCAGCTCCACAGGGAGCACAGATACGCAGTATTTT. The rearrangement uses TRBV5-1 and TRBJ2-3, with a tentative D call TRBD1 (6 bases). The CDR3 has 14 residues. The germline V gene encodes CDR1 SGHRS and CDR2 YFSETQ. The V end was cut by 3 bases, the J end by 0 bases, with 8 bases between.

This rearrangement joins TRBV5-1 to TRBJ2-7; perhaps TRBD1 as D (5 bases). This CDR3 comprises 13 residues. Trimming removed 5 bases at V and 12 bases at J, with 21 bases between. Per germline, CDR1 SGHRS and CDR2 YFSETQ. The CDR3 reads CASRLTPDTGAYF. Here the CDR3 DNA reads TGCGCCAGCAGGCTTACCCCGGATACAGGAGCGTACTTC. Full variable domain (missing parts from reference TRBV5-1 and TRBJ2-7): KAGVTQTPRYLIKTRGQQVTLSCSPISGHRSVSWYQQTPGQGLQFLFEYFSETQRNKGNFPGRFSGRQFSNSRSEMNVSTLELGDSALYLCASRLTPDTGAYFGPGTRLTVT.

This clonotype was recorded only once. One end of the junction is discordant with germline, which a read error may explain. CDR3 sequence (DNA): TGTGCCGGCAGTTCCACAGGCAAGGGAGCTTTCTTT. Its translation is CAGSSTGKGAFF. The chain couples TRBV6-1 to TRBJ1-1; tentatively, D is TRBD1 (5 bases). The CDR3 has 12 amino acids. Per germline, CDR1 MNHNS and CDR2 SASEGT.

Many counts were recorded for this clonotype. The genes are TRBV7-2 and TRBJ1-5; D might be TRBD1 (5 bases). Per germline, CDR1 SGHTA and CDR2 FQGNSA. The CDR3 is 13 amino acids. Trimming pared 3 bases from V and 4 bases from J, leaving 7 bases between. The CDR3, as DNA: TGTGCCAGCAGCTTCAGGGCTAATCAGCCCCAGCATTTT. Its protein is CASSFRANQPQHF. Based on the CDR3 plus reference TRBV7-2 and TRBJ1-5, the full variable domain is GAGVSQSPSNKVTEKGKDVELRCDPISGHTALYWYRQSLGQGLEFLIYFQGNSAPDKSGLPSDRFSAERTGGSVSTLTIQRTQQEDSAVYLCASSFRANQPQHFGDGTRLSIL.

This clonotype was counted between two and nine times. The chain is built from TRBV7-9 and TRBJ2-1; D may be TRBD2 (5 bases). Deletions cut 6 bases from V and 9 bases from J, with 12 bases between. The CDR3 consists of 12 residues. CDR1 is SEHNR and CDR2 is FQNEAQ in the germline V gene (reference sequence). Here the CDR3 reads CASSELGFEQFF. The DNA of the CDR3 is TGTGCCAGCAGTGAACTAGGTTTTGAGCAGTTCTTC.

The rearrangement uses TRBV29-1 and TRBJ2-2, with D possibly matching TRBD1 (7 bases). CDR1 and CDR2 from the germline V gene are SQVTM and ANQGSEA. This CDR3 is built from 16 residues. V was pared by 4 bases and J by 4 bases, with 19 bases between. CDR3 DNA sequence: TGCAGCGTTGCAGGAGGAGGGGGCATCGGCACCGGGGAGCTGTTTTTT. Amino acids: CSVAGGGGIGTGELFF.

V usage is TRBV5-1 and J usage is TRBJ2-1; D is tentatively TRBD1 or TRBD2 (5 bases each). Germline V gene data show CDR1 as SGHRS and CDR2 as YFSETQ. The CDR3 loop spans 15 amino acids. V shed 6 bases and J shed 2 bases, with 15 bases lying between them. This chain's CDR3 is CASKDFTGAYNEQFF. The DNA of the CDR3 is TGCGCCAGCAAGGACTTCACAGGTGCCTACAATGAGCAGTTCTTC.

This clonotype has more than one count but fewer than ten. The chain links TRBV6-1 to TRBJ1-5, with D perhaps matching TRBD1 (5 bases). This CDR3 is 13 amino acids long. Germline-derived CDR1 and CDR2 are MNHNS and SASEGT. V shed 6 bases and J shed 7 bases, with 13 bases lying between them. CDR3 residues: CASRVTGFQPQHF. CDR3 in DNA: TGTGCCAGCAGGGTAACAGGTTTCCAGCCCCAGCATTTT.

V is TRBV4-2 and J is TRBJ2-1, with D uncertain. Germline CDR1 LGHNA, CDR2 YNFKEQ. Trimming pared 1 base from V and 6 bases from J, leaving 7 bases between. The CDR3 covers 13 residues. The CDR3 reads CASSQGYSNEQFF. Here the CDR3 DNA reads TGTGCCAGCAGCCAAGGCTACTCCAATGAGCAGTTCTTC.

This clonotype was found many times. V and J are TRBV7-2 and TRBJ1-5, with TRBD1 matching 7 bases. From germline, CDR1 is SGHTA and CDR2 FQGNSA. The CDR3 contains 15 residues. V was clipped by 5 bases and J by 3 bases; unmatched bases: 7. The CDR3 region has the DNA TGTGCCAGCAGCCCAGGGACAGCGACCAATCAGCCCCAGCATTTT. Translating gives CASSPGTATNQPQHF. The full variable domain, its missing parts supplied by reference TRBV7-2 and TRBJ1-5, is GAGVSQSPSNKVTEKGKDVELRCDPISGHTALYWYRQSLGQGLEFLIYFQGNSAPDKSGLPSDRFSAERTGGSVSTLTIQRTQQEDSAVYLCASSPGTATNQPQHFGDGTRLSIL.

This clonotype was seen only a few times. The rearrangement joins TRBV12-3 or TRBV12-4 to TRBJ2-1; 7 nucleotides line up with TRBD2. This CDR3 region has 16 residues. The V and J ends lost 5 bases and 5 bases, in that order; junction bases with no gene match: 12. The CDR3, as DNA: TGTGCCAGCAGTCCCCCCCGCAAGCGGGGCAACAATGAGCAGTTCTTC. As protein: CASSPPRKRGNNEQFF.